The present TCR beta chain was sequenced within a study of cytomegalovirus exposure and HLA in healthy donors. About the research overall: Early released data comprised around 79 million unique TCRs from HLA-typed donors. Broader study findings: Later, an analysis found that common viral pathogens appeared to be linked with several of the most significant clusters. Roughly even sequencing depth across donors was the assumption behind the presence/absence analyses.

PCR used 60 Vbeta primers and 13 Jbeta primers. Only in-frame clones appear in the TCRdb table, and some are missing; sequencing was by immunoSEQ multiplex PCR. The repertoire holds fewer than 200,000 clones, with about 88% as singletons. This CDR3 spans 14 amino acids. The V gene's germline CDR1 is SGHTA and CDR2 FQGNSA. Trimming left V 1 base short and J 3 bases short, with 10 bases between. In regard to this clone: The target antigen is unknown.

This receptor was identified in a girl under three years old in good health and CMV-seronegative. The chain joins TRBV7-2 to TRBJ2-7; TRBD1 might be the D (6 bases). Sequencing was done on a sample of PBMCs. CDR3 in DNA: TGTGCCAGCAGCTTAGGTGGACAGTACTACGAGCAGTACTTC. This sequence encodes CASSLGGQYYEQYF.